The 25 T cell receptor beta chains below come from one sample, sequenced in a study of molecular identifiers for immune sequencing clone quantification. TCRdb used MiXCR to reprocess the PCR reads, holding one entry per CDR3 protein. Of a few hundred thousand distinct CDR3 sequences in the sample, about a quarter were seen once. The specimen was naive CD8+ T cells from blood, with Jurkat cell RNA spiked in. Regarding subset: FACS-sorted CD8+CD4-CCR7+CD45RA+ naive T cells. All receptors derive from a human donor in good health. Some libraries in this study had Jurkat cell RNA spiked in.

On this clonotype itself: This may stem from a read error, because a much larger clone lies one nucleotide away. The chain carries TRBV2 and TRBJ1-1; unclear D gene. The CDR3 loop spans 13 amino acids. The V end was cut by 3 bases, the J end by 8 bases, with 13 bases between. Germline loops: CDR1 SNHLY, CDR2 FYNNEI. The CDR3 nucleotides are TGTGCCAGCAGTGAGAACATATGGTCCGAAGCTTTCTTT. It yields the protein CASSENIWSEAFF. Together with reference TRBV2 and TRBJ1-1, the CDR3 gives the full variable domain: EPEVTQTPSHQVTQMGQEVILRCVPISNHLYFYWYRQILGQKVEFLVSFYNNEISEKSEIFDDQFSVERPDGSNFTLKIRSTKLEDSAMYFCASSENIWSEAFFGQGTRLTVV.

The table lists this clonotype with a few counts. The rearrangement joins TRBV4-3 to TRBJ2-2; TRBD1 matches at 9 bases. From germline, CDR1 is LGHNA and CDR2 YSLEER. The CDR3 is made up of 15 amino acids. Germline trimming cut 5 bases from V and 2 bases from J; bases unmatched to any gene: 3. CDR3 sequence (DNA): TGCGCCAGCAGCTGGGGACAGGGAAACACCGGGGAGCTGTTTTTT. Its translation is CASSWGQGNTGELFF.

The chain uses TRBV19 and TRBJ2-3; no clear D. V was pared by 10 bases and J by 6 bases, with 11 bases between. Germline V gives CDR1 LNHDA, CDR2 SQIVND (reference sequence). CDR3 size: 11 residues. CDR3 protein: CATADPDTQYF. In DNA, the CDR3 is TGTGCCACTGCCGACCCGGATACGCAGTATTTT.

This clonotype was detected only a few times. The chain's CDR3 is CASSQSYNEQFF. The CDR3 nucleotides are TGCGCCAGCAGCCAGTCGTACAATGAGCAGTTCTTC. This chain links TRBV4-1 with TRBJ2-1; D unresolved. CDR1 is MGHRA and CDR2 is YSYEKL in the germline V gene. V was clipped by 3 bases and J by 4 bases, with 4 bases between them. CDR3 length equals 12 residues.

Note on this clonotype: This may stem from a read error, because a much larger clone lies one nucleotide away. The V gene is TRBV5-6, the J gene TRBJ2-3; TRBD2 agrees at 16 bases. The CDR3 covers 18 residues. V lost 3 bases to trimming and J lost 4 bases; unmatched junction nucleotides: 8. From germline, CDR1 is SGHDT and CDR2 YYEEEE. This CDR3 reads CASSWGTSGGAWADTQYF. In DNA, the CDR3 is TGTGCCAGCAGCTGGGGGACTAGCGGGGGGGCCTGGGCAGATACGCAGTATTTT.

To note about this clonotype: With a much larger clone just one base away, this may be a read error. The rearrangement links TRBV29-1 to TRBJ2-7; tentative D call: TRBD1 (5 bases). This CDR3 contains 13 residues. V was trimmed by 6 bases and J by 3 bases, leaving 15 bases between them. Per the germline V gene, CDR1 is SQVTM and CDR2 is ANQGSEA. The CDR3 protein is CSVKGDPDYEQYF. The DNA of the CDR3 is TGCAGCGTGAAAGGGGATCCGGACTACGAGCAGTACTTC.

The J gene is TRBJ1-5, the V gene TRBV9, with D possibly matching TRBD1 (5 bases). Germline values: CDR1 SGDLS, CDR2 YYNGEE. V dropped 4 bases and J dropped 5 bases, with 16 bases sitting between them. The CDR3 spans 15 residues. The DNA for the CDR3 is TGTGCCAGCAGCCCCGACGGGGCGAGGTATCAGCCCCAGCATTTT. Its translation is CASSPDGARYQPQHF.

This clonotype came up many times. The chain couples TRBV6-5 to TRBJ2-2, with D unresolved. Trimming removed 2 bases at V and 1 base at J, with 5 bases between. The CDR3 has 14 residues. Germline CDR1 and CDR2: MNHEY and SVGAGI. CDR3 coding DNA: TGTGCCAGCAGTTACAACCTGAACACCGGGGAGCTGTTTTTT. It codes for CASSYNLNTGELFF.

This clonotype has more than one count but fewer than ten. The V call is TRBV5-1, the J call TRBJ1-5; weak D call: TRBD1 (6 bases). The CDR3 runs to 15 residues. Per the germline V gene, CDR1 is SGHRS and CDR2 is YFSETQ. Trimming removed 4 bases from V and 7 bases from J, with 18 bases in between. The CDR3 sequence: CASSPGAGVSQPQHF. As DNA, the CDR3 is TGCGCCAGCAGCCCCGGGGCAGGGGTGAGCCAGCCCCAGCATTTT.

The chain recombines TRBV6-2 or TRBV6-3 with TRBJ1-1; D gene unclear. The CDR3 spans 15 residues. The germline V and J ends were trimmed by 8 bases and 5 bases, with 21 bases remaining between them. CDR1 MNHEY and CDR2 SVGEGT come from the germline V gene. CDR3 in DNA: TGTGCCAGCCCTCACCGGCGGGGTCGGGTGACTGAAGCTTTCTTT. Its protein product is CASPHRRGRVTEAFF.

This clonotype was observed a handful of times. J is TRBJ2-7 and V is TRBV28, with D possibly being TRBD2 (7 bases). V dropped 3 bases and J dropped 0 bases, with 15 bases sitting between them. CDR3 size: 16 residues. CDR1 and CDR2 (germline): MDHEN, SYDVKM. In DNA form, the CDR3 reads TGTGCCAGCAGTTTTCGGGGGGCCCCCCTCTCCTACGAGCAGTACTTC. Its translation: CASSFRGAPLSYEQYF.

The rearrangement joins TRBV30 to TRBJ1-1; D call uncertain. The CDR3 length is 17 residues. The V and J ends lost 0 bases and 1 base respectively, with 18 bases between them. Per the germline V gene, CDR1 is GTSNPN and CDR2 is SVGIG (reference sequence). CDR3 amino acids: CAWSVNSREFQNTEAFF. The CDR3 DNA reads TGTGCCTGGAGTGTAAATTCGAGGGAATTCCAGAACACTGAAGCTTTCTTT.

In its sample, this clonotype was seen many times. The rearrangement uses TRBV5-5 and TRBJ2-3; TRBD2 matches 8 bases. The CDR3 contains 17 residues. CDR1 and CDR2 from the germline V gene are SGHKS and YYEKEE (reference sequence). The V segment lost 4 bases and the J segment 4 bases; nucleotides outside the gene matches: 14. The CDR3 protein is CASSPSFGGRTADTQYF. In DNA form, the CDR3 reads TGTGCCAGCAGCCCCTCTTTTGGCGGGAGGACCGCAGATACGCAGTATTTT.

This clonotype was seen repeatedly, ten times or more. The V call is TRBV4-3, the J call TRBJ1-1; possible D gene TRBD1, 6 bases. The CDR3 is 13 amino acids. Trimming took 0 bases from V and 7 from J, leaving 9 bases between them. The germline V gene encodes CDR1 LGHNA and CDR2 YSLEER. The CDR3 spells CASSQDKGGEAFF. The CDR3 nucleotides are TGCGCCAGCAGCCAAGATAAGGGGGGTGAAGCTTTCTTT.

This chain links TRBV6-6 with TRBJ2-1; the match to TRBD2 covers 12 bases. From germline, CDR1 is MNHNY and CDR2 SVGAGI (reference sequence). V lost 7 bases, J lost 9 bases, and 19 bases stayed unmatched. This CDR3 region has 18 residues. The CDR3 loop is CASTLVGTSGLRGGEQFF. CDR3 coding DNA: TGTGCCAGCACCCTAGTGGGGACTAGCGGGTTACGGGGCGGTGAGCAGTTCTTC.

Comment on this clonotype: This may be a read error, as it is one base from a much larger clone. This chain joins TRBV6-6 and TRBJ2-1, with 8 bases that match TRBD1. The germline V gene has CDR1 MNHNY and CDR2 SVGAGI (reference sequence). The CDR3 is 14 residues long. The CDR3 DNA reads as TGTGCCAGCAGCCACGGACAGGGTTTCACTGAGCGGTTCTTC. Translating gives CASSHGQGFTERFF.

This clonotype was recorded at least ten times. This rearrangement joins TRBV5-1 to TRBJ2-1; D is unresolved. Between the trimmed V and J ends, which lost 1 base and 6 bases, there was a span of 17 bases. Germline V gene lookup returns CDR1 SGHRS and CDR2 YFSETQ. This CDR3 region has 16 residues. CDR3 protein: CASSLSSTYYSNEQFF. For the CDR3, the DNA is TGCGCCAGCAGCTTGAGTAGTACCTATTATTCCAATGAGCAGTTCTTC.

About this clonotype: Since a much larger clone is just one base distant, this may be a read error. The genes are TRBV12-3 or TRBV12-4 and TRBJ1-2; D not resolved. The CDR3 sequence is 13 residues long. Here the CDR3 DNA reads TGTGCCTGCAGTTTTCCCGGCTCCTATGGCTACACCTTC. The encoded protein is CACSFPGSYGYTF.

This clonotype was counted at least ten times. The CDR3 DNA reads as TGTGCCAGCAGCCAAGGGGGGGGGCCCCAGCATTTT. It is translated as CASSQGGGPQHF. This chain uses TRBV14 with TRBJ1-5, with D maybe TRBD1 (5 bases). CDR1 SGHDN and CDR2 FVKESK come from the germline V gene. The CDR3 is 12 amino acids. V lost 1 base to trimming and J lost 9 bases, with 7 bases between them.

This chain connects TRBV5-5 to TRBJ1-1, with D uncertain. V dropped 0 bases and J dropped 1 base, with 10 bases sitting between them. The germline V gene has CDR1 SGHKS and CDR2 YYEKEE (reference sequence). This CDR3 is built from 15 residues. CDR3 nucleotide sequence: TGTGCCAGCAGCTTGGGTTCGCAGAAGAACACTGAAGCTTTCTTT. Amino acid sequence: CASSLGSQKNTEAFF.

This clonotype was observed a handful of times. CDR3 region: CASSPPQGFDGAFF. The CDR3 coding sequence is TGTGCCAGCAGCCCACCCCAAGGGTTCGATGGAGCTTTCTTT. J is TRBJ1-1 and V is TRBV7-9; D remains ambiguous. This CDR3 has 14 residues. With 5 bases removed from V and 10 bases from J, the gap between germline ends came to 20 bases. Per germline, CDR1 SEHNR and CDR2 FQNEAQ (reference sequence).

The rearrangement joins TRBV10-2 to TRBJ2-2, with TRBD2 matching 12 bases. This CDR3 comprises 14 residues. Trimming took 4 bases from V and 9 from J; bases not matched to a gene: 3. Per the germline V gene, CDR1 is WSHSY and CDR2 is SAAADI. The DNA of the CDR3 is TGCGCCAGCAGTGGGACTAGCGGGACGAGGGAGCTGTTTTTT. Translation: CASSGTSGTRELFF.

This clonotype was counted many times. The chain links TRBV7-2 to TRBJ2-3; the match to TRBD2 covers 10 bases. This CDR3 is 13 amino acids long. Germline V gene lookup returns CDR1 SGHTA and CDR2 FQGNSA. V was pared by 7 bases and J by 10 bases, with 8 bases of the junction left unmatched. The CDR3: CASTSLAGVPQYF. As DNA, the CDR3 is TGTGCCAGCACGTCTCTAGCGGGAGTGCCGCAGTATTTT.

This clonotype came up a few times. The J gene is TRBJ2-2, the V gene TRBV6-5; the D is unclear. CDR1 is MNHEY and CDR2 is SVGAGI in the germline V gene. The CDR3 is 17 amino acids. Deletions cut 0 bases from V and 0 bases from J, with 11 bases between. The CDR3 coding sequence is TGTGCCAGCAGTTACTCGACACAGCTAGCGAACACCGGGGAGCTGTTTTTT. Its translation is CASSYSTQLANTGELFF.

This clonotype was seen more than once but under ten times. V and J are TRBV27 and TRBJ2-7; 7 positions match TRBD1. The CDR3 runs 14 residues. Trimming took 3 bases from V and 2 from J; bases not matched to a gene: 4. Germline CDR1 MNHEY, CDR2 SMNVEV (reference sequence). Here the CDR3 reads CASSFLGQAYEQYF. The CDR3 DNA reads as TGTGCCAGCAGTTTCCTAGGACAGGCCTACGAGCAGTACTTC.